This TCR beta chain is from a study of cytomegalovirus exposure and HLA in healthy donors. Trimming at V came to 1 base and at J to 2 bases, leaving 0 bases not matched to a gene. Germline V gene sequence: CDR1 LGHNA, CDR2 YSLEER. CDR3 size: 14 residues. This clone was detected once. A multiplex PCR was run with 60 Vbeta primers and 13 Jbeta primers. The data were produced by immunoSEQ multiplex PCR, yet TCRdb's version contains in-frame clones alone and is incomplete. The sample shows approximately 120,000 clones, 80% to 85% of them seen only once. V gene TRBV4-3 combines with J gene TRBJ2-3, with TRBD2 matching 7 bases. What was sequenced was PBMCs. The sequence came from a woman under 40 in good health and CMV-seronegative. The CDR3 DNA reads TGCGCCAGCAGCCAAGGACTAGCCACAGATACGCAGTATTTT. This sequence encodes CASSQGLATDTQYF.